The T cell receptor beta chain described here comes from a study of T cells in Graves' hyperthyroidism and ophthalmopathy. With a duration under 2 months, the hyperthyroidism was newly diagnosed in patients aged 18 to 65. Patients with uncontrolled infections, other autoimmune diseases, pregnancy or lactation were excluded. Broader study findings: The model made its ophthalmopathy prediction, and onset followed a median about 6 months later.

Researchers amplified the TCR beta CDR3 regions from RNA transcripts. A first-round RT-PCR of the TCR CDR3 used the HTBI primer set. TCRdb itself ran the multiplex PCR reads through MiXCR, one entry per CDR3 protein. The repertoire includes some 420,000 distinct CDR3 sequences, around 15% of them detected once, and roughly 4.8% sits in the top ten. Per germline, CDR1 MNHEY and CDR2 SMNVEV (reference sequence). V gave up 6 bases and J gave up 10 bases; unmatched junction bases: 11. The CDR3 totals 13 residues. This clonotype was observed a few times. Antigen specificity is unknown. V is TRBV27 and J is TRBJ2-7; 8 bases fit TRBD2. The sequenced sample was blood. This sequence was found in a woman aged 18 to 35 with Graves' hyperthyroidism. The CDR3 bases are TGTGCCAGCAGAAATTCCGGGACTAGTGATCAGTACTTC. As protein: CASRNSGTSDQYF.